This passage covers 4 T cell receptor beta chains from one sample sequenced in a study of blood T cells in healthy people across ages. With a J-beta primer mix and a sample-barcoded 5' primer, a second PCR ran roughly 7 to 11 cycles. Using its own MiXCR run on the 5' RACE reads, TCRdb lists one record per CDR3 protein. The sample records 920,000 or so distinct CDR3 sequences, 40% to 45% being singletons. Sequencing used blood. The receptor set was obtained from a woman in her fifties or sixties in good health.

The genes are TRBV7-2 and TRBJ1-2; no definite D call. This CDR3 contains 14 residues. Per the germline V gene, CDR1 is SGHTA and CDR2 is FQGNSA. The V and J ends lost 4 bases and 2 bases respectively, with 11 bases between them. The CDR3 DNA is TGTGCCAGCAGCTGGCCCGGGTCCAACTATGGCTACACCTTC. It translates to CASSWPGSNYGYTF.

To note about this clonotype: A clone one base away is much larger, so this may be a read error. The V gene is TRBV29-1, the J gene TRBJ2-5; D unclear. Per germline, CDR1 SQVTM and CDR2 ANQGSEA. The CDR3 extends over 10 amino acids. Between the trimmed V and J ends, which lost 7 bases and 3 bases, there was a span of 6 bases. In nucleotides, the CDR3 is TGCAGCGGGATAGAAGAGACCCAGTACTTC. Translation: CSGIEETQYF.

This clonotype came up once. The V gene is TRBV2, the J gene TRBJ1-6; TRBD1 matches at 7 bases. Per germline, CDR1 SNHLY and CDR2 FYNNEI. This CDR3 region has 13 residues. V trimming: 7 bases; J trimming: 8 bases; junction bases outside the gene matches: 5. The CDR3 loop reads CASKGAPDSPLHF. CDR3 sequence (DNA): TGTGCCAGCAAGGGGGCTCCGGATTCACCCCTCCACTTT.

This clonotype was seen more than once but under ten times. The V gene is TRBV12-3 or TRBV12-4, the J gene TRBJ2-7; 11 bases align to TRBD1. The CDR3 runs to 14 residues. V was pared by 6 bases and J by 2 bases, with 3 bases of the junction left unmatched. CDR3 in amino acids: CASRQDRGPYEQYF. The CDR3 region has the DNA TGTGCCAGCAGGCAGGACAGGGGGCCCTACGAGCAGTACTTC.